This T cell receptor (beta chain) stems from a study of CD8 T cells in Susac syndrome. Study observations and caveats: The study's TCR sequencing and HLA analysis drew on a certain number of individuals. That number was acknowledged as relatively small.

RNA was extracted with the RNeasy kit, and a quantity of roughly 0.45 to 1 ug was reverse transcribed using random hexamers. TCRdb re-derived calls from the immunoSEQ multiplex PCR reads in MiXCR, one entry per CDR3 protein. The repertoire holds some 120,000 distinct CDR3 sequences, with 93% as singletons. V was pared by 8 bases and J by 6 bases, with 25 bases between. Germline lookup yields CDR1 LNHDA and CDR2 SQIVND (reference sequence). The CDR3 covers 16 residues. Negative isolation was used for CD8+ and CD4+ T cells, and FACS enrichment was applied to TEMRA cells. A note on this clonotype: Its antigen is currently unknown.

This chain uses TRBV19 with TRBJ1-1, with TRBD1 as a possible D gene (5 bases). Sample: CD8+ T cells from PBMCs. The TCR originated in a human donor with multiple sclerosis. In DNA form, the CDR3 reads TGTGCCAGTCTCACGAACGGGGACCAAGGGATCCCTGAAGCTTTCTTT. This sequence encodes CASLTNGDQGIPEAFF.